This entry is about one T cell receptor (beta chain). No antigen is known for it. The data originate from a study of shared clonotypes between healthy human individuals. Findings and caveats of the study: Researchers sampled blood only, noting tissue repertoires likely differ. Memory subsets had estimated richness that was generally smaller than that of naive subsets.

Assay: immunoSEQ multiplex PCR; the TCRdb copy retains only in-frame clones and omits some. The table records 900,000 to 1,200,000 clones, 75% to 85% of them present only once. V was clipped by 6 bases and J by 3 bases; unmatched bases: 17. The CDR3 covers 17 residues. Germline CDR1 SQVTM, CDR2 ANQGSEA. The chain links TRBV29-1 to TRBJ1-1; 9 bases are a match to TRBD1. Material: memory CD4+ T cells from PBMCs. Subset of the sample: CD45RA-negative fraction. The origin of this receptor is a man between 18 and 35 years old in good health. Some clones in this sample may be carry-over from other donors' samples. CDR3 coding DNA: TGCAGCGTGACACCCGGGACAGGGAAGAAGATACACACTGAAGCTTTCTTT. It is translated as CSVTPGTGKKIHTEAFF.